The 10 T cell receptor beta chains below all came from one sample that was sequenced in a study of cytomegalovirus exposure and HLA in healthy donors. PCR employed 60 Vbeta and 13 Jbeta primers. The data were produced by immunoSEQ multiplex PCR, yet TCRdb's version contains in-frame clones alone and is incomplete. The sample holds 230,000 or so clones; around 90% are singletons and the top ten take around 1.7%. The specimen sequenced was PBMCs. All receptors derive from a girl aged 2 to 9 in good health and CMV-seronegative.

V and J are TRBV4-1 and TRBJ1-2; D perhaps matches TRBD1 (5 bases). V was trimmed by 0 bases and J by 3 bases, leaving 14 bases between them. Germline V lookup: CDR1 MGHRA, CDR2 YSYEKL. CDR3 length: 16 amino acids. CDR3 sequence (DNA): TGCGCCAGCAGCCAAGAAAGAGGGGACTCCTACTATGGCTACACCTTC. Amino acid sequence: CASSQERGDSYYGYTF.

The chain links TRBV28 to TRBJ1-5; D ambiguous. V dropped 2 bases and J dropped 0 bases, with 8 bases sitting between them. In germline, CDR1 is MDHEN, CDR2 SYDVKM. The CDR3 is 15 amino acids. The CDR3 DNA reads TGTGCCAGCAGTTTAGCAGATTCTAGCAATCAGCCCCAGCATTTT. Protein product: CASSLADSSNQPQHF.

The V gene is TRBV6-5, the J gene TRBJ1-4, with D maybe TRBD1 (6 bases). Germline-derived CDR1 and CDR2 are MNHEY and SVGAGI. The CDR3 has 14 residues. Trimming shortened V by 9 bases and J by 4 bases, and 15 bases separated the two germline ends. The DNA for the CDR3 is TGTGCCAGTAGGAACCAGGGGCTTAATGAAAAACTGTTTTTT. Encoded protein: CASRNQGLNEKLFF.

The gene calls are TRBV7-2 and TRBJ2-2, with 8 positions matching TRBD1. This CDR3 is built from 17 residues. V lost 4 bases and J lost 3; bases outside the gene matches: 10. Germline CDR1 reads SGHTA; CDR2 reads FQGNSA. This CDR3 is CASSSNRPTGDTGELFF. Here the CDR3 DNA reads TGTGCCAGCAGCTCCAACCGCCCGACAGGGGACACCGGGGAGCTGTTTTTT.

The chain combines TRBV5-1 with TRBJ2-2, with D tentatively TRBD1 (5 bases). V shed 4 bases and J shed 3 bases, with 10 bases lying between them. This CDR3 spans 14 amino acids. CDR1 SGHRS and CDR2 YFSETQ come from the germline V gene. CDR3 nucleotides: TGCGCCAGCAGCCCAGGGATTGACACCGGGGAGCTGTTTTTT. It codes for CASSPGIDTGELFF.

This chain uses TRBV28 with TRBJ2-7, with 8 bases fitting TRBD1. V shed 4 bases and J 3 bases; nucleotides not matched to a gene: 8. CDR3 length: 15 residues. Germline CDR1 is MDHEN and CDR2 is SYDVKM. The CDR3 bases are TGTGCCAGCAGTTCTGGACAGGGTGACGTCTACGAGCAGTACTTC. It is translated as CASSSGQGDVYEQYF.

The chain employs TRBV28 and TRBJ1-4; 8 bases match TRBD1. The CDR3 runs 17 residues. Looked up from germline, CDR1 is MDHEN and CDR2 is SYDVKM. J lost 3 bases, V lost 6 bases, and 12 bases had no gene match. CDR3 in DNA: TGTGCCAGCAGCCGAATTCAGGGGGCGCGTGCTAATGAAAAACTGTTTTTT. It codes for CASSRIQGARANEKLFF.

This chain joins TRBV23-1 and TRBJ1-5; no reliable D call. TRBV23-1 is flagged as an ORF with uncertain function. The CDR3 contains 15 residues. V was shortened by 7 bases and J by 2 bases, with 15 bases between the two germline ends. The DNA for the CDR3 is TGCGCCAGCACCGAGAACCCCCAAGGCAATCAGCCCCAGCATTTT. It translates to CASTENPQGNQPQHF.

This clone was detected once. J is TRBJ1-5 and V is TRBV10-1; D unresolved. From germline, CDR1 is WNHNN and CDR2 SYGVQD (reference sequence). V was clipped by 7 bases and J by 0 bases, with 10 bases between them. There are 14 residues in the CDR3. CDR3 protein: CASTHRHSNQPQHF. The DNA for the CDR3 is TGCGCCAGCACTCACAGACATAGCAATCAGCCCCAGCATTTT.

On this clone itself: The same CDR3 also results from other DNA sequences found in this sample. This chain links TRBV9 with TRBJ2-1; 7 bases line up with TRBD2. The germline V gene encodes CDR1 SGDLS and CDR2 YYNGEE. The CDR3 runs 15 residues. J was trimmed by 0 bases and V by 0 bases; bases with no gene match: 0. The CDR3 region is CASSVAGGSYNEQFF. CDR3 coding DNA: TGTGCCAGCAGCGTAGCGGGGGGCTCCTACAATGAGCAGTTCTTC.